The 15 T cell receptor beta chains listed next were all sequenced from one sample in a study of OX40 agonist ivuxolimab in advanced cancers. Library preparation was by the immunoSEQ multiplex PCR assay. TCRdb limited this immuneACCESS table to in-frame rearrangements with V and J called. A share of clones is missing; checked studies link under half to unresolved V genes, and the rest is unexplained. The sample table lists about 26,000 clones, about 87% of them with a count of one. The top ten constitute nearly 20% of the sample. Sequencing was performed on CD4+ or CD8+ T cells sorted from blood, taken in a trial of the OX40 agonist ivuxolimab. All receptors come from an adult with an advanced solid tumor such as melanoma, head and neck, liver or kidney cancer.

The CDR3 region has the DNA TGCGCCAGCAGCCGGGGGGGAGCGGGCGATGAGCAGTTCTTC. As protein: CASSRGGAGDEQFF. V gene TRBV4-1 combines with J gene TRBJ2-1; 7 bases match TRBD2. This CDR3 is built from 14 residues. V lost 4 bases, J lost 8 bases, and 8 bases stayed unmatched. CDR1 is MGHRA, CDR2 YSYEKL, per germline.

This clone is a singleton in its sample. The chain employs TRBV28 and TRBJ2-3, with TRBD2 identical over 10 bases. V shed 6 bases, J shed 2 bases, and the junction held 8 bases outside the gene matches. The CDR3 spans 16 residues. The germline V gene has CDR1 MDHEN and CDR2 SYDVKM. The CDR3 DNA is TGTGCCAGCAGCCTGCAACTAGCGGGGAACACAGATACGCAGTATTTT. Encoded protein: CASSLQLAGNTDTQYF.

The chain has TRBV15 and TRBJ2-7; no clear D gene. Germline V gene lookup returns CDR1 LNHNV and CDR2 YYDKDF (reference sequence). The length of the CDR3 is 13 residues. V was clipped by 1 base and J by 3 bases, with 7 bases between them. CDR3 nucleotide sequence: TGTGCCACCAGCAGAGGGCAACTCTACGAGCAGTACTTC. This encodes CATSRGQLYEQYF.

This chain joins TRBV5-4 and TRBJ2-7; weak D call: TRBD2 (5 bases). The V end was cut by 0 bases, the J end by 4 bases, with 8 bases between. The germline gives CDR1 SGHNT, CDR2 YYREEE (reference sequence). This CDR3 has 13 amino acids. The CDR3 sequence is CASSLGGGYEQYF. Written as DNA, the CDR3 is TGTGCCAGCAGCTTGGGTGGAGGATACGAGCAGTACTTC.

J is TRBJ2-3 and V is TRBV27; D might be TRBD1 or TRBD2, each matching 6 bases. Germline V gene sequence: CDR1 MNHEY, CDR2 SMNVEV (reference sequence). This CDR3 region has 17 residues. V gave up 4 bases and J gave up 4 bases, with 21 bases separating them. DNA of the CDR3: TGTGCCAGCAGTTGGGGGCCGATCGGGGGCCCCCCAGATACGCAGTATTTT. Translated: CASSWGPIGGPPDTQYF.

CDR3: CSVAGSVGNEQFF. The CDR3, as DNA: TGCAGCGTTGCAGGATCCGTGGGCAATGAGCAGTTCTTC. The chain couples TRBV29-1 to TRBJ2-1; D is undetermined. The CDR3 spans 13 residues. CDR1 and CDR2 (germline): SQVTM, ANQGSEA. V was cut by 4 bases and J by 6 bases, with 13 bases left in between.

The CDR3 DNA sequence: TGTGCCAGCTCACCATGGTTAGCGGGAGGGTATGAGCAGTTCTTC. The encoded protein is CASSPWLAGGYEQFF. The V gene is TRBV18, the J gene TRBJ2-1; 11 bases line up with TRBD2. The CDR3 has 15 residues. The germline V gene has CDR1 KGHSH and CDR2 LQKENI. Trimming at V came to 2 bases and at J to 8 bases, leaving 5 bases not matched to a gene.

The chain joins TRBV28 to TRBJ2-7, with 10 bases fitting TRBD2. This CDR3 region has 16 residues. The V gene end was trimmed by 4 bases and the J gene end by 3 bases; junction bases not matched to a gene: 9. Per germline, CDR1 MDHEN and CDR2 SYDVKM. The DNA for the CDR3 is TGTGCCAGCAGTTCCCCCATTAGCGGGAGGAACTACGAGCAGTACTTC. Translated, it gives CASSSPISGRNYEQYF. Complete variable domain (other parts from reference TRBV28 and TRBJ2-7): DVKVTQSSRYLVKRTGEKVFLECVQDMDHENMFWYRQDPGLGLRLIYFSYDVKMKEKGDIPEGYSVSREKKERFSLILESASTNQTSMYLCASSSPISGRNYEQYFGPGTRLTVT.

The CDR3 sequence is CTAGEQYF. In nucleotides, the CDR3 is TGCACCGCGGGGGAGCAGTACTTC. V gene TRBV20-1 combines with J gene TRBJ2-7, with a weak D call TRBD2 (6 bases). The CDR3 is 8 residues long. In germline, CDR1 is DFQATT, CDR2 SNEGSKA (reference sequence).

This clone was detected only once. The chain uses TRBV28 and TRBJ1-1; perhaps TRBD1 as D (6 bases). The CDR3 has 14 residues. The germline gives CDR1 MDHEN, CDR2 SYDVKM. Between the trimmed V and J ends, which lost 4 bases and 1 base, there was a span of 10 bases. The CDR3 DNA reads TGTGCCAGCAGTTCGGCCAGGGGGAACACTGAAGCTTTCTTT. Its translation: CASSSARGNTEAFF.

The chain is built from TRBV6-1 and TRBJ1-1; D gene ambiguous. The CDR3 is made up of 13 amino acids. The germline V and J ends were trimmed by 2 bases and 6 bases, with 10 bases remaining between them. Germline V gives CDR1 MNHNS, CDR2 SASEGT. The DNA of the CDR3 is TGTGCCAGCAGTGAATTCGTGTCGTCTGAAGCTTTCTTT. It encodes CASSEFVSSEAFF.

Within the sample, this clone is medium-sized. CDR3 nucleotides: TGTGCCAGCAGTAAACCGGGACAGGGGCACAATGAGCAGTTCTTC. Translation: CASSKPGQGHNEQFF. The chain recombines TRBV6-5 with TRBJ2-1; 10 bases fit TRBD1. V dropped 5 bases and J dropped 5; count of bases not matched to a gene: 6. The CDR3 is 15 amino acids. Germline CDR1 reads MNHEY; CDR2 reads SVGAGI.

The V and J genes are TRBV7-9 and TRBJ1-1; D possibly corresponds to TRBD1 (6 bases). Germline V gives CDR1 SEHNR, CDR2 FQNEAQ (reference sequence). V was clipped by 5 bases and J by 1 base, with 14 bases between them. The CDR3 contains 15 residues. CDR3 sequence: CASSTRVGANTEAFF. CDR3 nucleotides: TGTGCCAGCAGCACCCGTGTGGGGGCGAACACTGAAGCTTTCTTT.

CDR3: CASSTPESADTQYF. As DNA, the CDR3 is TGTGCCAGTAGTACCCCCGAATCTGCAGATACGCAGTATTTT. The gene calls are TRBV19 and TRBJ2-3; D unclear. Germline CDR1 LNHDA, CDR2 SQIVND (reference sequence). V was trimmed by 4 bases and J by 4 bases, leaving 12 bases between them. The CDR3 is made up of 14 amino acids.

This sequence joins TRBV6-5 and TRBJ1-6; 7 nucleotides agree with TRBD1. The CDR3 loop spans 15 amino acids. In germline, CDR1 is MNHEY, CDR2 SVGAGI. J gave up 2 bases and V 6 bases, and 4 bases lay outside the gene matches. The CDR3 region has the DNA TGTGCCAGCAGACCAGACAGGGCCTATAATTCACCCCTCCACTTT. It codes for CASRPDRAYNSPLHF.